The entry that follows covers one T cell receptor (beta chain) sequence. V was pared by 5 bases and J by 4 bases, with 8 bases of the junction left unmatched. The CDR3 is 17 residues long. Germline V gives CDR1 SGHTA, CDR2 FQGNSA. The data were obtained in a study of OX40 agonist ivuxolimab in advanced cancers. TCRdb keeps only in-frame clones here, not all; method: immunoSEQ multiplex PCR. The sample shows tens of thousands of clones, 89% of them seen only once. The sequence came from an adult with an advanced solid tumor such as melanoma, head and neck, liver or kidney cancer. V gene TRBV7-2 combines with J gene TRBJ2-7; 16 positions agree with TRBD2. Sequenced material: CD4+ or CD8+ T cells sorted from blood, taken in a trial of the OX40 agonist ivuxolimab. DNA of the CDR3: TGTGCCAGCAGCCCCAGTGGGACTAGCGGGAGGGTGTACGAGCAGTACTTC. Its protein is CASSPSGTSGRVYEQYF.